The entry that follows covers one T cell receptor beta chain sequence. Data came from immunoSEQ multiplex PCR; TCRdb stores just in-frame clones and leaves some out. The table records about 45,000 clones, approximately 90% of them present only once. This record comes from a study of control samples from healthy donors and cancer patients. With 3 bases clipped from V and 1 base from J, the junction kept 10 bases outside the gene matches. The length of the CDR3 is 17 residues. The germline V gene has CDR1 SEHNR and CDR2 FQNEAQ (reference sequence). Source material: PBMCs. The rearrangement joins TRBV7-9 to TRBJ2-5, with 8 nucleotides matching TRBD2. This TCR was recovered from a woman between 35 and 50 years old with head and neck cancer. CDR3 protein: CASSLGRGGRLQETQYF. The CDR3 DNA reads as TGTGCCAGCAGCTTGGGGAGGGGCGGGAGGCTCCAAGAGACCCAGTACTTC.